This TCR beta chain was documented in a study of blood T cell repertoires in COVID-19. Profiled with immunoSEQ multiplex PCR; TCRdb holds only in-frame clones, not every one. This sample has 45,000 to 70,000 clones; under 90% occur once, and the top ten carry 10% to 15%. Per germline, CDR1 KGHSH and CDR2 LQKENI. V shed 3 bases and J 4 bases; nucleotides not matched to a gene: 2. The CDR3 extends over 13 amino acids. With respect to this clone: This sample also contains other DNA sequences that code for the same CDR3.

The TCR sequence derives from a woman older than 75 with acute or convalescent COVID-19. The V gene is TRBV18, the J gene TRBJ1-2, with TRBD1 identical over 7 bases. The sequencing sample was made of peripheral blood. CDR3: CASSPDRVYGYTF. In DNA, the CDR3 is TGTGCCAGCTCACCCGACAGGGTCTATGGCTACACCTTC.